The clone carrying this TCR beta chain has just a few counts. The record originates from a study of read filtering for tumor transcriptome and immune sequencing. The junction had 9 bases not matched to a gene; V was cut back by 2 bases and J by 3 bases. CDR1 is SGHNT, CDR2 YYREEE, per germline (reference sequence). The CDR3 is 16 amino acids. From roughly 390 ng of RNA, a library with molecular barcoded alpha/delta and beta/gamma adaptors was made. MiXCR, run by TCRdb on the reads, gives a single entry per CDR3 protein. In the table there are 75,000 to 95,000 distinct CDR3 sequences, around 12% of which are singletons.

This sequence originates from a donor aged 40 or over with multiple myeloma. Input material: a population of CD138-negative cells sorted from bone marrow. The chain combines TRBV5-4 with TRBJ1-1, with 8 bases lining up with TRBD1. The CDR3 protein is CASSFGQGAHDTEAFF. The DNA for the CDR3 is TGTGCCAGCAGCTTTGGGCAGGGGGCGCACGACACTGAAGCTTTCTTT.